In this sample, the clone carrying this T cell receptor (beta chain) turned up many times. Its matching antigen is unknown. The record originates from a study of glioma-infiltrating T cells. Points from the study as a whole: Tissue and blood shared very few CDR3 sequences. Non-neoplastic patients had below-expected tissue-blood divergence, while all gliomas exceeded expectation.

The iRepertoire nested amplicon-rescue multiplex PCR amplified TCR alpha and beta CDR3s from RNA. Input was roughly 100-450 ng of tissue mRNA or PBMC total RNA. TCRdb processed the multiplex PCR reads anew with MiXCR; each CDR3 protein has one entry. The sample lists around 90,000 distinct CDR3 sequences, around 42% seen once, with 35% to 40% in the top ten. What was sequenced was glioma tissue, nonneoplastic brain tissue, or PBMCs (not recorded which). The clonotype originates from a human donor with low-grade glioma or glioblastoma, undergoing nonglioma brain surgery, or in good health (not recorded which).

CDR3 coding DNA: TGTGCCAGCAGCCAAGCCCGGGGGGGAAAACTGTTTTTT. Protein sequence: CASSQARGGKLFF. The chain is built from TRBV3-1 and TRBJ1-4; tentatively, D is TRBD1 (5 bases). The CDR3 consists of 13 residues. The ends were cut back, 1 base at V and 10 bases at J, with 10 bases in the middle. The germline V gene encodes CDR1 LGHDT and CDR2 YNNKEL (reference sequence).